The T cell receptor beta chain under discussion was sequenced for a study of blood T cell repertoires in COVID-19. Study in general: There were acute and convalescent COVID-19 samples, and they came from the United States, Italy and Spain. In each case, the material was cDNA or gDNA derived from T cells, B-cell-depleted T cells, or PBMCs.

Trimming took off 8 bases at V and 1 base at J, with 14 bases between the two ends. Germline-derived CDR1 and CDR2 are ENHRY and SYGVKD. CDR3 length: 14 residues. In the authors' methods: Reference gene primer amplification gave estimated nucleated cell counts. The table came from immunoSEQ multiplex PCR; TCRdb's copy has only in-frame clones and leaves some out. V and J calls and clone size are copied from that table; D and trimming were computed from the DNA. Here the sample spans about 49,000 clones, about three quarters being singletons. This clonotype was obtained from a man between 70 and 80 years old with active or convalescent COVID-19. J is TRBJ1-1 and V is TRBV10-3; possibly TRBD1 for D (5 bases). Sequencing input: peripheral blood. CDR3 sequence: CAIGGGRENTEAFF. DNA for the CDR3: TGTGCCATCGGGGGGGGACGGGAGAACACTGAAGCTTTCTTT.